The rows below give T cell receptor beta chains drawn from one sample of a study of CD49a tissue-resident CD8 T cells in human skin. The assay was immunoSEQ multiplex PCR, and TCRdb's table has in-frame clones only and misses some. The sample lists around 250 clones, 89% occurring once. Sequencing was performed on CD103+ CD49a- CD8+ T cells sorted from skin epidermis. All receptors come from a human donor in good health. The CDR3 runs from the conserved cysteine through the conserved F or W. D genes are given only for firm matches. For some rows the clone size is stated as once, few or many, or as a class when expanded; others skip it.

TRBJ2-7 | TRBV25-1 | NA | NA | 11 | TGTGCCAGCAGTTGGGGAGACGAGCAGTACTTC | CASSWGDEQYF
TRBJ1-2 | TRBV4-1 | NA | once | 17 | TGCGCCAGCAGCCAAGATTTTCCGACAAGAGCTAACTATGGCTACACCTTC | CASSQDFPTRANYGYTF
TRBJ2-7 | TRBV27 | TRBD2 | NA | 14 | TGTGCCAGCAGTTTGGGGACTAGCAACTACGAGCAGTACTTC | CASSLGTSNYEQYF
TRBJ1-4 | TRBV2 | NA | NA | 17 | TGTGCCAGCAGTGAAGCGGGGCGGGGGGCAAGGGATGAAAAACTGTTTTTT | CASSEAGRGARDEKLFF
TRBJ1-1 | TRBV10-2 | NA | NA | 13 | TGCGCCAGCAGTGAGTCGGTCAGGTCTGAAGCTTTCTTT | CASSESVRSEAFF
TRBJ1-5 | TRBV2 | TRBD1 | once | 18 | TGTGCCAGCAGTGACTCCAGGGGGCTGAAAATTGGCAATCAGCCCCAGCATTTT | CASSDSRGLKIGNQPQHF
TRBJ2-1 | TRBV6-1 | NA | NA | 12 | TGTGCCAGCAGTGGATCCTTTGGCGAGCAGTTCTTC | CASSGSFGEQFF
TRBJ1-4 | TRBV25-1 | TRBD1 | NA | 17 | TGTGCCAGCAGTGGGGCACCCAGACAGGGAGGTAATGAAAAACTGTTTTTT | CASSGAPRQGGNEKLFF
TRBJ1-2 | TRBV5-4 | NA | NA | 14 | TGTGCCTCCAACGTCCTGGGAGGGGACTATGGCTACACCTTC | CASNVLGGDYGYTF
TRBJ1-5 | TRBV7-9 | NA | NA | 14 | TGTGCCAGCAGCTTAGACGGGTTTAATCAGCCCCAGCATTTT | CASSLDGFNQPQHF
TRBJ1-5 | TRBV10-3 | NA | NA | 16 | TGTGCCATCAGTGAGATCTACCGGGGGTATAATCAGCCCCAGCATTTT | CAISEIYRGYNQPQHF
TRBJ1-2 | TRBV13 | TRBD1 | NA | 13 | TGTGCCAGCAGCTCCAGGACAGGGAACGGCTACACCTTC | CASSSRTGNGYTF
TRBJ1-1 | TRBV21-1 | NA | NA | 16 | NA | CASSKSWGRGNTEAFF
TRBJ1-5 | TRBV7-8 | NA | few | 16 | TGTGCCAGCAGCTCCCGGTCTCCCCTTAGCAATCAGCCCCAGCATTTT | CASSSRSPLSNQPQHF
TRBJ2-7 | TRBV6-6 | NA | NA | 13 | TGTGCCAGCAGTTACATATCGGAGTACGAGCAGTACTTC | CASSYISEYEQYF
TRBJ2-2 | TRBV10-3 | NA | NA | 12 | TGTGCCACCTGGACAGACACCGGGGAGCTGTTTTTT | CATWTDTGELFF
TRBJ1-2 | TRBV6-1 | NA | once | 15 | TGTGCCAGCAGTGAAGCAGTAGGAGATTTCTATGGCTACACCTTC | CASSEAVGDFYGYTF
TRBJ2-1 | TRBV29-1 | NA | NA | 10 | TGCAGCGTTGTGAGCAATGAGCAGTTCTTC | CSVVSNEQFF
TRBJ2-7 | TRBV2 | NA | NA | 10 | TGTGCCAGCAGCATCTACGAGCAGTACTTC | CASSIYEQYF
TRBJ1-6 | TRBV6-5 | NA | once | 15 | TGTGCCAGCAGCCTCTCAGGGGCCGGGAATTCACCCCTCCACTTT | CASSLSGAGNSPLHF
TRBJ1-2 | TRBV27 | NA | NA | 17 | TGTGCCAGCAGTTTATCTGTTAGTACAGGGCGCGGCTATGGCTACACCTTC | CASSLSVSTGRGYGYTF
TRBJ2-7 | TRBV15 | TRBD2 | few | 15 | TGTGCCACCAGCAGAGCCCTAGCGGAGACCTACGAGCAGTACTTC | CATSRALAETYEQYF
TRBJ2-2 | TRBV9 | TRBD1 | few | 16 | TGTGCCAGCAGCGTAGGGACAGGCATATTCACCGGGGAGCTGTTTTTT | CASSVGTGIFTGELFF
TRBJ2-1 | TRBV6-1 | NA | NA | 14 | TGTGCCAGCAGTACAGGGGACGGAGGGAATGAGCAGTTCTTC | CASSTGDGGNEQFF
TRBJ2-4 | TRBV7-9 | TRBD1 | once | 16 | TGTGCCAGCAGCTTAATCGGACAGGCCAAAAAAAACATTCAGTACTTC | CASSLIGQAKKNIQYF
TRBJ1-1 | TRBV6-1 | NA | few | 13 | TGTGCCAGCAGTGAATGGGGAGACACTGAAGCTTTCTTT | CASSEWGDTEAFF
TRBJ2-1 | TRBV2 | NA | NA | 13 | TGTGCCAGCACCCTGAGCTCCTACAATGAGCAGTTCTTC | CASTLSSYNEQFF
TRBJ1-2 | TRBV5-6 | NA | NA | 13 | TGTGCCAGCAGCGGTCAGGGCGCCTATGGCTACACCTTC | CASSGQGAYGYTF
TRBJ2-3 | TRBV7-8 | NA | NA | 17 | TGTGCCAGCAGCTTAGCCAACGCTGGGGGGATGGGGGATACGCAGTATTTT | CASSLANAGGMGDTQYF
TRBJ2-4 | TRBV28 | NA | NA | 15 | TGTGCCAGCAGCCACCGAGGGGGAGCCAAAAACATTCAGTACTTC | CASSHRGGAKNIQYF
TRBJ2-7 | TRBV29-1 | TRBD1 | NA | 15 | TGCAGCGTTCTAGGGGGTGTGGGACAGAACTACGAGCAGTACTTC | CSVLGGVGQNYEQYF
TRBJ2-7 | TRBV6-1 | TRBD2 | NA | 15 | TGTGCCAGCAGTGAAGGGACTAGCGGTAGCTACGAGCAGTACTTC | CASSEGTSGSYEQYF
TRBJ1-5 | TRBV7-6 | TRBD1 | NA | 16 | TGTGCCAGCAGCCCCGGACAGGCTCTTAGCAATCAGCCCCAGCATTTT | CASSPGQALSNQPQHF
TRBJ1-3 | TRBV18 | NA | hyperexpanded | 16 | TGTGCCAGCTCATCATCCTCCCTTGTCTCGGGTGGCACCATATATTTT | CASSSSSLVSGGTIYF
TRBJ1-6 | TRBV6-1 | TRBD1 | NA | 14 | TGTGCCAGCGAACCGGGACAGGAGAATTCACCCCTCCACTTT | CASEPGQENSPLHF
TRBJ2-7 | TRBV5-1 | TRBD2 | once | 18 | TGCGCCAGCAGCTTGGTCCTGGGAGCGGGGGTCAGCTCCTACGAGCAGTACTTC | CASSLVLGAGVSSYEQYF
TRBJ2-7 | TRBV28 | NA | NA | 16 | TGTGCCAGCAGTTTAGGTGTAGTCGGACTCTCCTACGAGCAGTACTTC | CASSLGVVGLSYEQYF
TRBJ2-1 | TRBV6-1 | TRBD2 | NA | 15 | TGTGCCAGCAGTGACGGCCTAGCGGAGTACAATGAGCAGTTCTTC | CASSDGLAEYNEQFF
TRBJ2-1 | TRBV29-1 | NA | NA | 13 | TGCAGCGTCGCTAGCGTCGACTACAATGAGCAGTTCTTC | CSVASVDYNEQFF
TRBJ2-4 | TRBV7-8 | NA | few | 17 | TGTGCCAGCAGCTCTAACGCCCGGGGTCTAGCCAAAAACATTCAGTACTTC | CASSSNARGLAKNIQYF
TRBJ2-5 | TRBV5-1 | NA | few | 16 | TGCGCCAGCAGCTTGAGCTCCGAGGGCCACCAAGAGACCCAGTACTTC | CASSLSSEGHQETQYF
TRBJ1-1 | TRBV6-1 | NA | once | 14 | TGTGCCAGCAGTGAAGTTGAGGGGGACATAGAAGCTTTCTTT | CASSEVEGDIEAFF
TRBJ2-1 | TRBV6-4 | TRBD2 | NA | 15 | TGTGCCAGCAGTGTGGCGGGAGAGGGGTACAATGAGCAGTTCTTC | CASSVAGEGYNEQFF
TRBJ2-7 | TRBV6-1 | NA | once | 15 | TGTGCCAGCAGTGAAGCGGAGGGCCCTGTTGGCGAGCAGTACTTC | CASSEAEGPVGEQYF
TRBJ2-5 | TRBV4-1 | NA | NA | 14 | TGCGCCAGCAGCCCCACGACTGCGTGGGAGACCCAGTACTTC | CASSPTTAWETQYF
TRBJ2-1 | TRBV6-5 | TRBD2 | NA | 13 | TGTGCCAGCGGCCTAGCGGGAGACTCTGAGCAGTTCTTC | CASGLAGDSEQFF
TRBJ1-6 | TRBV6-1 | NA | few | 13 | TGTGCCAGTACCGACGGGGATAATTCACCCCTCCACTTT | CASTDGDNSPLHF
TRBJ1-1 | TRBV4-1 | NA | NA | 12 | TGCGCCAGCAGCCAGGGGGCGGATGAAGCTTTCTTT | CASSQGADEAFF